This TCR beta chain was captured in a study of early T cells in non-severe SARS-CoV-2 infection (TCRdb year 2021). Regarding the research as a whole: Because TCR sequencing relied on bulk RNA taken from unsorted whole blood, pairing of alpha and beta chains was not possible. The study at large found these results: Matching against VDJdb was skewed toward anti-spike CD8 responses, likely underestimated virus-specific expansions, and missed private and CD4 specificities.

The receptor library was made with 5' RACE. TCRdb records NextSeq 500 as the sequencer. Unique molecular identifiers were attached to individual cDNA molecules in the TCR library protocol so that sequencing error and PCR bias could be corrected. Both TCR alpha and beta chains were sequenced, and tight co-correlation was observed between alpha and beta sequence abundances in each sample. As for how the authors treated the data: Decombinator V4 was used to perform V gene, J gene and CDR3 annotation of TCR sequences. Expanded TCRs were defined as changing significantly between any two time points under a Poisson model with p below 0.0001. Abundances of TCRs were expressed as counts per million after normalisation to the total number of TCRs sequenced in each sample. TRAV1-2 paired with TRAJ12, TRAJ20 or TRAJ33 defined MAIT TCRs, while TRAV10 paired with TRAJ18 defined iNKT TCRs. VDJdb, accessed 1 November 2021, was searched for CMV, EBV and SARS-CoV-2 annotated TCRs, excluding TCRs annotated for multiple antigens. In-frame beta chains were kept once TCRdb had trimmed the public reads at Q25 with fastp and called clones with MiXCR. Identical CDR3 protein sequences are pooled into one entry, listed with their most common genes and DNA. TCRdb, rather than the study authors, made the V and J calls. Within this sample are 75,000 to 90,000 distinct CDR3 sequences, with roughly 5.7% of them counted one time only. The ten largest make up less than 8% of the sample.

The trim is 3 bases for V and 5 bases for J, with a gap of 13 bases between the germline ends. The CDR3 has 14 amino acids, counting the end cysteine and phenylalanine. Here the CDR3 DNA is all that survives: 42 bases in frame from base 1. CDR1 and CDR2 are drawn from the germline V gene: SQVTM, ANQGSEA. As to this clonotype: The target of this receptor is not known. Base qualities are not at hand, and no much larger clone is one base apart.

A case-control design nested within a healthcare worker cohort in London, UK, was used, with weekly nasopharyngeal swab PCR tests and blood sampling performed. Healthcare workers were enrolled in the week of the UK lockdown, from 23 to 31 March 2020, and were followed every week for up to roughly 15 weeks. The source of this sequence is an adult who was a healthcare worker with PCR-confirmed SARS-CoV-2 infection or an uninfected control (not recorded which). The sequence is built from TRBV29-1 and TRBJ1-4; a confident D gene designation cannot be given. Sequenced material: whole blood. In nucleotides, the sequence is TGCAGCGTTGACTTGGCAGGAACAAATGAAAAACTGTTTTTT. Its translation is CSVDLAGTNEKLFF.